The 24 T cell receptor beta chains below come from one sample, sequenced in a study of T cells expressing NK-cell markers. TCRdb reworked the 5' RACE reads into one entry per CDR3 protein, no DNA. This sample's clone table lists about 400,000 distinct CDR3 sequences. Input material: blood T cells: a sorted CD56 or NKG2C T cell subset, CD4+ or CD8+ T cells, or bulk PBMC T cells (not recorded which). Receptor source: a woman between 45 and 65 years old in good health.

The V call is TRBV29-1, the J call TRBJ2-5. The CDR3 sequence is 11 residues long. The germline CDR1 and CDR2 sequences are SQVTM and ANQGSEA. The CDR3 sequence is CSVNPPETQYF.

V gene TRBV12-3 or TRBV12-4 combines with J gene TRBJ2-3. The CDR3 loop spans 16 amino acids. CDR3 protein: CASSNLVARIIDTQYF.

J is TRBJ2-3 and V is TRBV6-1; absent DNA, TCRdb's TRBD2 call cannot be checked. The CDR3 totals 17 residues. Looked up from germline, CDR1 is MNHNS and CDR2 is SASEGT. The CDR3 here is CASSALVAGPSTDTQYF.

The CDR3 region is CSVVGQPNTGELFF. V usage is TRBV29-1 and J usage is TRBJ2-2; TCRdb indicates TRBD1, and absent DNA this call remains unverified. The CDR3 sequence is 14 residues long. Per the germline V gene, CDR1 is SQVTM and CDR2 is ANQGSEA.

V gene TRBV24-1 combines with J gene TRBJ2-1; the D gene TCRdb calls, TRBD2, cannot be checked with no DNA. CDR3 length: 15 amino acids. Germline CDR1 reads KGHDR; CDR2 reads SFDVKD. The CDR3 is CATSDTGLIYNEQFF.

The chain joins TRBV20-1 to TRBJ2-5. Germline V gene sequence: CDR1 DFQATT, CDR2 SNEGSKA (reference sequence). There are 12 residues in the CDR3. The chain's CDR3 is CSAIAQQETQYF.

V and J are TRBV28 and TRBJ1-1; with no DNA, the TCRdb D assignment of TRBD1 cannot be verified. This CDR3 comprises 15 residues. Germline V lookup: CDR1 MDHEN, CDR2 SYDVKM. CDR3 amino acids: CASNEAPGAGTEAFF.

The chain has TRBV2 and TRBJ2-5; TCRdb picks TRBD2, but there is no DNA to check that call. In germline, CDR1 is SNHLY, CDR2 FYNNEI. The CDR3 length is 13 residues. CDR3 loop: CASSPGLGETQYF.

The chain employs TRBV29-1 and TRBJ1-3. This CDR3 has 11 amino acids. CDR1 is SQVTM, CDR2 ANQGSEA, per germline. The CDR3 sequence: CSGRSGNTIYF.

The chain couples TRBV5-6 to TRBJ1-1; TCRdb picks TRBD1, but there is no DNA to check that call. The CDR3 is made up of 15 amino acids. CDR1 is SGHDT and CDR2 is YYEEEE in the germline V gene. CDR3: CASSPLPGWNTEAFF.

This chain links TRBV18 with TRBJ2-1; no DNA is available, so the TRBD1 call from TCRdb remains unchecked. The germline CDR1 and CDR2 sequences are KGHSH and LQKENI. This CDR3 is built from 17 residues. The CDR3 is CASSPRILKGPGNEQFF.

This chain links TRBV5-6 with TRBJ2-3; there is no DNA to check the TCRdb D call of TRBD2. Germline V gene sequence: CDR1 SGHDT, CDR2 YYEEEE. The CDR3 loop spans 15 amino acids. The CDR3 sequence: CASSWGAGESDTQYF.

The chain uses TRBV11-2 and TRBJ2-3; the TCRdb call, TRBD2, lacks DNA for checking. This CDR3 has 16 amino acids. Germline CDR1 SGHAT, CDR2 FQNNGV. The CDR3 protein is CASSLEGLEPTDTQYF.

The CDR3 protein is CASSPGRSYQQFF. The chain links TRBV3-1 to TRBJ2-1. From germline, CDR1 is LGHDT and CDR2 YNNKEL (reference sequence). This CDR3 region has 13 residues.

The CDR3: CSAADRSYTEAFF. This rearrangement joins TRBV20-1 to TRBJ1-1; checking the TCRdb D call of TRBD1 is not possible without DNA. CDR3 length: 13 residues. CDR1 DFQATT and CDR2 SNEGSKA come from the germline V gene (reference sequence).

The V call is TRBV6-2 or TRBV6-3, the J call TRBJ2-7. Germline loops: CDR1 MNHEY, CDR2 SVGEGT. The CDR3 runs 13 residues. The chain's CDR3 is CASRDQGAYEQYF.

The chain joins TRBV12-3 or TRBV12-4 to TRBJ1-1; TCRdb selects TRBD1, and the lack of DNA leaves this call unchecked. The CDR3 spans 14 residues. The CDR3: CASKYTGVNTEAFF.

The V gene is TRBV24-1, the J gene TRBJ2-1; TCRdb reports TRBD2, a call that lacks DNA to check it against. In germline, CDR1 is KGHDR, CDR2 SFDVKD. The CDR3 totals 12 residues. This CDR3 reads CATSDPSGRQFF.

This CDR3 is CASSLWDGETQYF. The chain employs TRBV5-1 and TRBJ2-5. Germline V CDR1 and CDR2: SGHRS, YFSETQ. The CDR3 has 13 residues.

This sequence joins TRBV4-1 and TRBJ2-1. Germline CDR1 and CDR2: MGHRA and YSYEKL. This CDR3 is built from 15 residues. CDR3 region: CASSQAMGRINEQFF.

The chain recombines TRBV12-3 or TRBV12-4 with TRBJ2-2; with no DNA, the TCRdb D assignment of TRBD1 cannot be verified. CDR3 length equals 15 residues. CDR3 protein: CAGRKRGAPIGELFF.

V gene TRBV5-1 combines with J gene TRBJ2-3; TCRdb lists TRBD2, though no DNA is available to test this call. CDR1 is SGHRS, CDR2 YFSETQ, per germline. CDR3 length equals 18 residues. The CDR3: CASRRRLAVQWGTDTQYF. Full variable domain (outside the CDR3, taken from reference TRBV5-1 and TRBJ2-3): KAGVTQTPRYLIKTRGQQVTLSCSPISGHRSVSWYQQTPGQGLQFLFEYFSETQRNKGNFPGRFSGRQFSNSRSEMNVSTLELGDSALYLCASRRRLAVQWGTDTQYFGPGTRLTVL.

The V call is TRBV11-2, the J call TRBJ2-3; without DNA, the TCRdb call of TRBD2 cannot be checked. The germline CDR1 and CDR2 sequences are SGHAT and FQNNGV. The CDR3 contains 16 residues. CDR3 residues: CASSLLPLAGADTQYF.

This chain connects TRBV7-9 to TRBJ2-1; TCRdb's D gene call, TRBD2, goes unchecked for lack of DNA. The CDR3 has 16 residues. Germline V gives CDR1 SEHNR, CDR2 FQNEAQ (reference sequence). CDR3 sequence: CASSAPLAGAVLEQFF.